This T cell receptor (beta chain) was captured in a study of T-cell reconstitution after alpha-beta-depleted transplantation in children. In this sample, this clonotype turned up many times. What it recognizes is unknown. Construction of the TCRbeta library involved unique molecular identifiers. TCRdb processed the PCR reads anew with MiXCR; each CDR3 protein has one entry. This repertoire shows hundreds of thousands of distinct CDR3 sequences, under 14% found once; its top ten account for about a quarter. Findings of the study overall: T-cell counts and diversity at one year following transplant were attributed mainly to newly produced T cells.

This sequence was found in a male patient aged 2-10 years who had a stem cell transplant for chronic granulomatous disease, so the T cells may come from the graft donor. The sequenced sample was peripheral blood, obtained 180 days after TCRalphabeta/CD19-depleted stem cell transplant.

CDR3 sequence (DNA): TGTGCCAGCAGGATCGGACGGGGGAACACTGAAGCTTTCTTT. It encodes CASRIGRGNTEAFF. The chain combines TRBV11-1 with TRBJ1-1, with D hard to call. CDR3 length: 14 amino acids. The germline V gene encodes CDR1 SGHAT and CDR2 FQDESV (reference sequence). The ends were cut back, 6 bases at V and 1 base at J, with 12 bases in the middle. The variable domain in full, with the rest retrieved from reference TRBV11-1 and TRBJ1-1, is EAEVAQSPRYKITEKSQAVAFWCDPISGHATLYWYRQILGQGPELLVQFQDESVVDDSQLPKDRFSAERLKGVDSTLKIQPAELGDSAMYLCASRIGRGNTEAFFGQGTRLTVV.